This TCR beta chain derives from a study of radiation and T cells in renal cell carcinoma. Across the study: Nephrectomy followed 15 Gy stereotactic body radiation by 4 weeks. Study conclusions and caveats: Without pretreatment biopsies, baseline tumor clonotype presence was undetermined. In blood, top tumor clones expanded by 2 weeks, shrinking by 4.

Time point reported: baseline pretreatment blood. Treatment reported: 15 Gy SBRT to primary tumor, nephrectomy 4 weeks later. Remarks on this clone: Its target is unknown.

TCRdb's table, derived via immunoSEQ multiplex PCR, lists solely in-frame clones and lacks some. The data show 120,000 to 150,000 clones, over 80% seen once. The receptor's source is a woman aged 50 to 60 with renal cell carcinoma. Here the sequenced sample was blood, taken from a patient whose treatment included radiotherapy and nephrectomy.

The DNA for the CDR3 is TGTGCCAGCGGGGGTTTCTATGGCTACACCTTC. It is translated as CASGGFYGYTF. The chain carries TRBV6-5 and TRBJ1-2; D may be TRBD1 (5 bases). This CDR3 contains 11 residues. The V gene's germline CDR1 is MNHEY and CDR2 SVGAGI. V shed 8 bases and J shed 4 bases, with 8 bases lying between them.